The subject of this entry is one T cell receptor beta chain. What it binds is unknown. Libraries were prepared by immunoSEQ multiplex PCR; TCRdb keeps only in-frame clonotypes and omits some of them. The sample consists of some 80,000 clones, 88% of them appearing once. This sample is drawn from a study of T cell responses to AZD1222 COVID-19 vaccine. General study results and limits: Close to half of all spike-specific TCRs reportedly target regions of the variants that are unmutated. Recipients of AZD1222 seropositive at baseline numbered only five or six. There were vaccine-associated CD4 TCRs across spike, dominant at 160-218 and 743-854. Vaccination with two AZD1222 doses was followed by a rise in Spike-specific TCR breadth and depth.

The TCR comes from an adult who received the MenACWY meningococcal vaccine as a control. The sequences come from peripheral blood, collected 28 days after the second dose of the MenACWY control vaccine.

The CDR3 here is CATSRDGGRLKEILSGNTIYF. CDR3 bases: TGTGCCACCAGCAGAGATGGGGGACGGCTAAAAGAAATCCTCTCTGGAAACACCATATATTTT. V gene TRBV15 combines with J gene TRBJ1-3, with a weak D call TRBD1 (5 bases). Trimming left V 0 bases short and J 0 bases short, with 24 bases between. Germline V CDR1 and CDR2: LNHNV, YYDKDF (reference sequence). The CDR3 spans 21 residues.